This T cell receptor (beta chain) was identified in a study of blood T cell repertoires in COVID-19. Study at large: The United States, Italy and Spain provided the acute and convalescent COVID-19 samples. PBMCs, B-cell-depleted T cells, or T cells were the source of the cDNA or gDNA that made up the material.

Original processing notes: Amplification from reference gene primers served as the basis for estimated nucleated cell counts. TCRdb keeps only in-frame clones here, not all; method: immunoSEQ multiplex PCR. V and J calls and clone size are given by that table; D and trimming were obtained from the DNA. The repertoire includes around 170,000 clones, around 89% of them detected once, and about 1.9% sits in the top ten. With 2 bases removed from V and 0 bases from J, the gap between germline ends came to 25 bases. CDR3 length equals 21 residues. The V gene's germline CDR1 is SGHTA and CDR2 FQGTGA. This sequence joins TRBV7-3 and TRBJ1-4; D is possibly TRBD1 (6 bases). This clonotype originated in a man younger than 30 who had recovered from COVID-19. Sequencing used peripheral blood. CDR3 residues: CASSLSQGPPGRNATNEKLFF. CDR3 nucleotide sequence: TGTGCCAGCAGCTTATCTCAGGGGCCGCCCGGCCGGAATGCAACTAATGAAAAACTGTTTTTT. The entire variable domain, with the rest obtained from reference TRBV7-3 and TRBJ1-4, is as follows: GAGVSQTPSNKVTEKGKYVELRCDPISGHTALYWYRQSLGQGPEFLIYFQGTGAADDSGLPNDRFFAVRPEGSVSTLKIQRTERGDSAVYLCASSLSQGPPGRNATNEKLFFGSGTQLSVL.